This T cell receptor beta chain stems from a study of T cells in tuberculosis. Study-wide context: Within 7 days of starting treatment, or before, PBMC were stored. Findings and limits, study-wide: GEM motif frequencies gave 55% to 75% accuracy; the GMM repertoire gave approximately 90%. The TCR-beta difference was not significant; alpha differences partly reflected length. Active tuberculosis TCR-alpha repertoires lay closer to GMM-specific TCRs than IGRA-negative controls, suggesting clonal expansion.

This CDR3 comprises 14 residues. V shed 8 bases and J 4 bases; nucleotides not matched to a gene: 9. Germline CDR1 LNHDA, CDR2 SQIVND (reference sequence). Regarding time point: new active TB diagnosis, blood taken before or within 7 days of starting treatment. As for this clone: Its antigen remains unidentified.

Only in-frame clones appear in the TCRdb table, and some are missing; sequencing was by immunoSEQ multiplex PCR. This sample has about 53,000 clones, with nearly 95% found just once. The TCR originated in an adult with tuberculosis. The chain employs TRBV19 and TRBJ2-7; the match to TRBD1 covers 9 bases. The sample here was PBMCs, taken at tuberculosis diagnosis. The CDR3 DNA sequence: TGTGCCAGTGCTAAGGGACAGGGTCATTACGAGCAGTACTTC. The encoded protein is CASAKGQGHYEQYF. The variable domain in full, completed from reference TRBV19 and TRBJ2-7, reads DGGITQSPKYLFRKEGQNVTLSCEQNLNHDAMYWYRQDPGQGLRLIYYSQIVNDFQKGDIAEGYSVSREKKESFPLTVTSAQKNPTAFYLCASAKGQGHYEQYFGPGTRLTVT.